This T cell receptor (beta chain) was captured in a study of blood T cell repertoires in COVID-19 (dated by TCRdb to 2018 to 2021). Study-level background: Collaborator samples came from the United States, Italy and Spain and covered acute and convalescent phases of COVID-19. The prospective study material was composed of cDNA or gDNA derived from T cells, B-cell-depleted T cells, or PBMCs. Subjects who had been exposed to COVID-19, were actively infected with it, or had recovered from it provided the deeply sampled blood TCRbeta repertoires that made up the dataset. A freely available public database, intended as a resource for researchers studying the immune response to SARS-CoV-2, is where the repertoires were released. The samples were drawn from the first 160 participants of the ongoing ImmuneRACE study and from roughly 1,300 subjects provided by 6 global collaborators. The sample metadata nearly always contained a de-identified subject ID, COVID-19 status, age in years and sex. HLA class I and class II types, where available, came from metadata supplied by the sample provider rather than from assay-based typing.

Note on this clone: It lacks a known antigen. The record has no base qualities; no much larger clone is one base away.

General conclusions and limits of the study: Clinical and demographic metadata were provided uncurated, with the amount varying by source and participant.

At one collaborating source in Seattle, patients were enrolled during active infection and were followed longitudinally through the course of disease. Collaborating institutions collected whole blood in K2EDTA tubes following their own protocols. For TCRbeta analysis, collaborators shipped samples as frozen whole blood, isolated PBMCs, or DNA extracted from either of those sample types. The immunoSEQ Assay, a bias-controlled multiplex PCR, was used to amplify TCRbeta CDR3 regions from genomic DNA. In the original analysis: The number of nucleated cells in each sample was estimated by amplification of reference gene primers within the assay. To quantify the absolute abundance of each unique TCRbeta CDR3 rearrangement, sequence reads were collapsed and filtered. For each sample, productive Simpson clonality was calculated as the square root of Simpson's diversity index over productive rearrangements. This immuneACCESS table, as held by TCRdb, lists in-frame sequences with V and J called but not all clones. Of the missing ones, under half trace to an unresolved V gene in checked studies; the others have no known cause. V and J calls and clone size come straight from that table; D and trimming were deduced from the DNA. The sample has some 130,000 clones on record, roughly 86% of them singletons. 11% of the sample is held by the ten biggest clonotypes.

The sequenced sample was peripheral blood. This sequence originates from a woman in her 70s with COVID-19, enrolled during active disease.

The CDR3 here reads CASSYSIPGPPSPLHF. The base sequence is TGTGCCAGCAGTTACTCGATTCCAGGGCCCCCTTCACCCCTCCACTTT. The chain is assembled from TRBV6-2 or TRBV6-3 and TRBJ1-6; TRBD1 is perhaps the D gene, given 5 matching bases. Looking up the germline V gene yields CDR1 MNHEY and CDR2 SVGEGT. CDR3 length: 16 amino acids, cysteine to phenylalanine. Kept here is only the CDR3 DNA, which spans 48 bases and is read in frame from base 1. Trimming costs V 0 bases and J 9 bases, and their ends lie 15 bases apart.